One and the same sample provided the 9 T cell receptor beta chains below, sequenced in a study of CD8 T cells in ankylosing spondylitis. TCRdb analysed the 5' RACE reads with MiXCR anew, one entry per CDR3 protein. The table shows about 90,000 distinct CDR3 sequences, with around 8.3% occurring only once. The study, taken as a whole, reports: Characteristic of ankylosing spondylitis blood, it appeared, was a TCR beta motif comprising eight highly homologous variants.

What these receptors recognize is not known. The sample comprised blood, either unsorted or a sorted T cell fraction (not recorded which). These receptors were obtained from a male donor with ankylosing spondylitis.

This clonotype was recorded many times. In DNA form, the CDR3 reads TGTGCCAGCAGCTTGTCATTCACGGGACAACTCCGCTCCTACAATGAGCAGTTCTTC. It specifies CASSLSFTGQLRSYNEQFF. This chain links TRBV11-1 with TRBJ2-1; weak D call: TRBD1 (6 bases). This CDR3 comprises 19 residues. CDR1 and CDR2 from the germline V gene are SGHAT and FQDESV (reference sequence). V lost 3 bases, J lost 0 bases, and 21 bases lay in between.

Of note for this clonotype: The CDR3 does not end in the conserved phenylalanine or tryptophan, so this is likely a read error. This sequence joins TRBV6-1 and TRBJ2-1; D may be TRBD2 (6 bases). In germline, CDR1 is MNHNS, CDR2 SASEGT. The CDR3 length is 15 residues. Trimming left V 2 bases short and J 2 bases short, with 10 bases between. The CDR3 DNA is TGTGCCAGCAGTGAATTGACGGGGGCCTACAATGAGCAGTTCTGC. Translated, it gives CASSELTGAYNEQFC.

This clonotype was observed a handful of times. V and J are TRBV18 and TRBJ1-5; D not certain. Trimming removed 6 bases at V and 1 base at J, with 10 bases between. The CDR3 is 14 amino acids. The germline V gene has CDR1 KGHSH and CDR2 LQKENI. This chain's CDR3 is CASSPEDSNQPQHF. Written as DNA, the CDR3 is TGTGCCAGCTCCCCTGAGGACAGCAATCAGCCCCAGCATTTT.

This clonotype was seen many times. The chain has TRBV2 and TRBJ2-3; tentatively, D is TRBD2 (6 bases). This CDR3 has 15 amino acids. Germline CDR1 SNHLY, CDR2 FYNNEI. The germline V and J ends were trimmed by 7 bases and 2 bases, with 16 bases remaining between them. As DNA, the CDR3 is TGTGCCAGCACCCTAGCAGGGCGGGACACAGATACGCAGTATTTT. As protein: CASTLAGRDTDTQYF.

The table lists this clonotype with a few counts. The chain links TRBV20-1 to TRBJ2-7, with TRBD2 identical over 15 bases. The germline CDR1 and CDR2 sequences are DFQATT and SNEGSKA (reference sequence). V lost 2 bases and J lost 2; bases outside the gene matches: 10. This CDR3 region has 18 residues. CDR3 in DNA: TGCAGTGCTAGAAAAGTCGGGACTAGCGGGAGGTTAGCCTACGAGCAGTACTTC. Translating gives CSARKVGTSGRLAYEQYF.

This clonotype was picked up many times. The chain has TRBV10-3 and TRBJ2-1, with 8 bases fitting TRBD1. Germline CDR1 is ENHRY and CDR2 is SYGVKD. The trim removed 0 bases at V and 4 bases at J, leaving 5 bases unmatched. The CDR3 runs 16 residues. The CDR3 DNA reads as TGTGCCATCAGTGAGTCCTGGACAGGGCAGTACAATGAGCAGTTCTTC. This sequence encodes CAISESWTGQYNEQFF.

This clonotype showed up many times. The chain combines TRBV10-3 with TRBJ2-1; 10 bases align to TRBD2. This CDR3 is built from 16 residues. Looked up from germline, CDR1 is ENHRY and CDR2 is SYGVKD. Unmatched junction bases numbered 7, after V lost 0 bases and J lost 8 bases. The CDR3 DNA reads as TGTGCCATCAGTGAGTCGATGGCTAGCGGGAGTGATGAGCAGTTCTTC. It yields the protein CAISESMASGSDEQFF.

This clonotype showed up just a few times. This chain links TRBV6-1 with TRBJ2-3; TRBD2 matches 11 bases. The CDR3 is made up of 14 amino acids. After removal of 7 bases from V and 3 bases from J, the junction contained 3 bases not matched to a gene. The germline V gene has CDR1 MNHNS and CDR2 SASEGT. The CDR3 region has the DNA TGTGCCAGCACCCTAGCGGGAGGAACAGATACGCAGTATTTT. It yields the protein CASTLAGGTDTQYF.

This clonotype was observed many times. V usage is TRBV12-3 or TRBV12-4 and J usage is TRBJ2-1; 9 positions agree with TRBD2. This CDR3 contains 13 residues. V trimming: 3 bases; J trimming: 9 bases; junction bases outside the gene matches: 3. CDR3 sequence reads: CASSFSGSGEQFF. As DNA, the CDR3 is TGTGCCAGCAGTTTTAGCGGGAGTGGTGAGCAGTTCTTC.